A selection of T cell receptor beta chains follows, all from one sample in a study of T cell changes during pregnancy in multiple sclerosis. Using immunoSEQ multiplex PCR, the repertoire was profiled, and TCRdb retains in-frame clones only, with some absent. The data contain tens of thousands of clones, 93% of them singletons. Sequencing used peripheral blood, obtained in the second trimester of pregnancy. The source is a female donor with multiple sclerosis, enrolled in a pregnancy study. The CDR3 runs from the conserved cysteine through the conserved F or W. Fields, in order: V gene, CDR3 length, J gene, D gene, clone size, CDR3 protein, CDR3 DNA. A D gene is named only where the DNA matches it firmly. Clone size appears in some rows only: once, few, many, or a class for an expanded clone.

>TRBV5-1|16|TRBJ2-6|TRBD1|-
CASSGLDRAGANVLTF
TGCGCCAGCAGCGGGCTTGACAGGGCTGGGGCCAACGTCCTGACTTTC
>TRBV9|17|TRBJ2-6|-|-
CASSVPFRGGGANVLTF
TGTGCCAGCAGCGTCCCTTTCAGGGGCGGAGGGGCCAACGTCCTGACTTTC
>TRBV5-6|16|TRBJ1-1|-|-
CASSLATFSMNTEAFF
TGTGCCAGCAGCTTGGCCACATTTTCAATGAACACTGAAGCTTTCTTT
>TRBV7-9|13|TRBJ2-1|-|-
CASSSTDNNEQFF
TGTGCCAGCAGCTCTACGGACAACAATGAGCAGTTCTTC
>TRBV30|15|TRBJ1-5|-|-
CAWSIGARDNQPQHF
TGTGCCTGGAGCATAGGGGCGCGGGACAATCAGCCCCAGCATTTT
>TRBV4-2|17|TRBJ2-2|TRBD2|-
CASSQENSGGRAGELFF
TGTGCCAGCAGCCAAGAGAATAGCGGGGGAAGGGCCGGGGAGCTGTTTTTT
>TRBV5-1|15|TRBJ1-1|-|-
CASNWGLGGNTEAFF
TGCGCCAGCAATTGGGGCCTCGGCGGGAACACTGAAGCTTTCTTT
>TRBV5-1|17|TRBJ1-2|TRBD1|-
CASSYTPPGQAVYGYTF
TGCGCCAGCAGTTACACCCCCCCGGGACAGGCTGTCTATGGCTACACCTTC
>TRBV7-9|17|TRBJ1-1|TRBD1|once
CASSLGGTGTRGAEAFF
TGTGCCAGCAGCTTAGGAGGGACAGGTACTCGGGGCGCTGAAGCTTTCTTT
>TRBV5-1|14|TRBJ2-7|-|-
CASSWGGSSFEQYF
TGCGCCAGCAGCTGGGGAGGAAGTAGTTTTGAGCAGTACTTC
>TRBV11-2|13|TRBJ2-7|TRBD1|-
CASSLGTGYEQYF
TGTGCCAGCAGCTTAGGGACAGGCTACGAGCAGTACTTC
>TRBV4-1|12|TRBJ2-1|-|-
CASSQGDNEQFF
TGCGCCAGCAGCCAAGGCGACAATGAGCAGTTCTTC
>TRBV11-2|17|TRBJ1-3|-|-
CASSLVPRGEAGNTIYF
TGTGCCAGCAGCTTAGTTCCCCGGGGGGAAGCTGGAAACACCATATATTTT
>TRBV19|15|TRBJ2-2|-|-
CATNLLGGTAGELFF
TGTGCCACTAACTTACTGGGGGGAACTGCCGGGGAGCTGTTTTTT
>TRBV27|17|TRBJ1-1|-|-
CASSSVVWRDGNTEAFF
TGTGCCAGCAGTTCCGTTGTCTGGCGGGATGGGAACACTGAAGCTTTCTTT
>TRBV18|14|TRBJ1-1|-|-
CASSRLDWNTEAFF
TGTGCCAGCTCACGTTTAGACTGGAACACTGAAGCTTTCTTT
>TRBV5-1|13|TRBJ2-7|-|-
CASSLAGSYEQYF
TGCGCCAGCAGCTTGGCGGGCTCCTACGAGCAGTACTTC
>TRBV6-4|16|TRBJ2-2|TRBD1|-
CASSFSGTENTGELFF
TGTGCCAGCAGTTTCTCCGGGACAGAGAACACCGGGGAGCTGTTTTTT
>TRBV5-4|12|TRBJ2-2|-|-
CASMEGTGELFF
TGTGCCAGCATGGAGGGAACCGGGGAGCTGTTTTTT
>TRBV5-4|15|TRBJ1-2|-|-
CASTSLTGFNYGYTF
TGTGCCAGCACCTCGCTTACAGGGTTTAACTATGGCTACACCTTC
>TRBV6-5|16|TRBJ1-1|TRBD1|-
CASSYGPRTGGLEAFF
TGTGCCAGCAGTTACGGGCCACGGACAGGAGGACTTGAAGCTTTCTTT
>TRBV4-1|16|TRBJ1-5|TRBD1|-
CASSLTGGEGNQPQHF
TGCGCCAGCAGCCTTACAGGGGGCGAGGGCAATCAGCCCCAGCATTTT
>TRBV6-6|13|TRBJ1-2|-|-
CASSNTANYGYTF
TGTGCCAGCAGTAATACAGCTAACTATGGCTACACCTTC
>TRBV7-8|13|TRBJ2-7|-|-
CASSFDTSYEQYF
TGTGCCAGCAGCTTCGACACCAGCTACGAGCAGTACTTC
>TRBV29-1|12|TRBJ1-1|-|-
CSVEGMNTEAFF
TGCAGCGTTGAGGGCATGAACACTGAAGCTTTCTTT
>TRBV5-4|16|TRBJ2-3|TRBD1|-
CASSYRDRVSAGTQYF
TGTGCCAGCAGCTACCGGGACAGGGTTTCGGCAGGTACGCAGTATTTT
>TRBV30|13|TRBJ2-3|TRBD1|-
CAWSVTPQGAKDF
TGTGCCTGGAGCGTTACCCCACAGGGGGCAAAGGATTTT
>TRBV15|16|TRBJ1-1|TRBD1|-
CATSRGRAQGHTEAFF
TGTGCCACCAGCAGAGGAAGAGCACAGGGGCACACTGAAGCTTTCTTT
>TRBV2|15|TRBJ2-2|-|-
CASSALGGGPGELFF
TGTGCCAGCAGCGCCTTAGGGGGGGGTCCCGGGGAGCTGTTTTTT
>TRBV29-1|12|TRBJ1-2|-|-
CSVGSDTYGYTF
TGCAGCGTTGGGAGCGATACCTATGGCTACACCTTC
>TRBV6-5|16|TRBJ2-1|TRBD2|-
CASSYLTGLAGDEQFF
TGTGCCAGCAGTTACCTCACGGGACTAGCGGGGGATGAGCAGTTCTTC
>TRBV10-2|19|TRBJ1-1|TRBD1|-
CASIALGGQLPTMNTEAFF
TGCGCCAGCATTGCTTTGGGGGGACAGCTACCAACCATGAACACTGAAGCTTTCTTT
>TRBV6-1|13|TRBJ1-6|TRBD1|-
CASSSGQGRFNYF
TGTGCCAGCAGCTCGGGACAGGGCCGATTTAATTACTTT